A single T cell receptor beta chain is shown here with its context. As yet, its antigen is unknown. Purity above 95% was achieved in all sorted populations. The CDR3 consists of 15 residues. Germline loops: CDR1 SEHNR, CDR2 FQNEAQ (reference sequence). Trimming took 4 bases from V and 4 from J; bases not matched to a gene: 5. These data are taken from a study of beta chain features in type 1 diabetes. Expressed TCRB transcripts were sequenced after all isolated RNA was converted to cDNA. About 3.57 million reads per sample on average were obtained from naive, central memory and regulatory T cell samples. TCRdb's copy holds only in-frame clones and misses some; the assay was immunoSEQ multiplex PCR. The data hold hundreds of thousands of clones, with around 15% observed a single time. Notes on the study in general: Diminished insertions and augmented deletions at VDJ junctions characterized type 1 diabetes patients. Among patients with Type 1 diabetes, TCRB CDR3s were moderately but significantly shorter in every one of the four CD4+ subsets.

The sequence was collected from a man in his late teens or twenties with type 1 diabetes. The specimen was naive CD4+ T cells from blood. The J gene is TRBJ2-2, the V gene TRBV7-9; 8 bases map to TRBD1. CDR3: CASSSTGEGTGELFF. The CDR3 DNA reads TGTGCCAGCAGCTCGACAGGGGAAGGCACCGGGGAGCTGTTTTTT.